This entry features one T cell receptor (beta chain) sequence. This clonotype occurred a few times. What antigen it recognizes has not been identified. No quality values exist for individual bases; no much larger clone is one base distant. TCRdb names Illumina NovaSeq 6000 as the instrument used. TCR cDNA was synthesized by 5'RACE template switching, through which a universal primer site and unique molecular identifiers were introduced. Priming of cDNA synthesis was performed from both the TCR alpha and TCR beta constant segments. Library amplification used two PCR steps, and the second PCR step added sample barcodes and sequencing adapters. Sequencing of libraries was performed on Illumina HiSeq 2500 (2x100 bp) or NovaSeq (2x150 bp). The original methods were these. Reads were demultiplexed and collapsed into UMI consensus sequences with MIGEC, and V(D)J alignment was performed with MiXCR. Vaccine-responding clonotypes were defined with edgeR using replicate PBMC samples, requiring FDR below 0.01 and a log2 fold change above 5 up to day 15. Each bulk clonotype received a CD4 or CD8 identity based on whether the sequenced CD4 or CD8 repertoire contained that clonotype at higher abundance. Using fastp at Q25 and MiXCR, TCRdb reprocessed the public reads and kept productive beta chains. Each entry is one CDR3 protein sequence, shown with its most common DNA and genes. These V and J calls derive from TCRdb rather than the authors' analysis. The sample contains roughly 350,000 distinct CDR3 sequences, about 4% of them found a single time. Jointly, the top ten make up just under 25% of the sample.

This specimen belongs to a study of T cells after yellow fever vaccination (dated by TCRdb to about 2019). Looking at the study overall: The SMART-Seq v4 Ultra Low Input RNA kit was used to prepare libraries from fractions with low cell numbers. Bulk TCR alpha and beta repertoires were sequenced longitudinally to track T-cell clones before and after primary and booster YFV17D yellow fever vaccination. Two healthy male donors made up the cohort, one aged 18 to 30 years and the other aged 30 to 40 years. Blood was drawn at multiple timepoints before and after primary and secondary immunization, with bulk PBMC replicates and cell subsets isolated.

The sample's treatment or condition label, decoded: live attenuated yellow fever vaccine strain. At each blood-draw timepoint, two biological replicates of bulk PBMCs were collected. PBMCs were isolated from peripheral blood using a standard Ficoll-Paque protocol. RNA was extracted with TriZol from bulk PBMCs, CD4 and CD8 fractions, and dextramer-positive and dextramer-negative fractions. The investigation overall reported the following: A small fraction of clonotypes appeared in both the CD4 and CD8 compartments, likely as a result of convergent recombination. The secondary T-cell response was found to be weaker but faster than the primary response, with a peak reached on day 5 rather than on day 15. FACS-sorted repertoires could contain abundant contaminating clonotypes from the bulk population, so computational filtering was required. After the booster, most clones that had expanded after primary vaccination were detected again (over 95% of CD4 and roughly nine tenths of CD8), suggesting broad maintenance of memory. Only a couple of donors were included in the study, so the extent to which the findings can be generalized is limited.

The source material was PBMCs, sampled 5 days after the yellow fever booster vaccination. This clonotype was sampled from a young man who received the YFV17D yellow fever vaccine.

The nucleotides read TGTGCTAGTGGTTTCAGGTTAGCGGGGGACGAGGCCTACGAGCAGTACTTC. This encodes CASGFRLAGDEAYEQYF. The receptor chain draws on TRBV12-5 and TRBJ2-7; 9 bases in the junction line up with TRBD2. The germline V end is reduced by 3 bases and the J end by 2 bases; junction bases left unmatched: 11. CDR1 and CDR2, per the germline V gene, are LGHNT and FRNRAP. Its CDR3 holds 17 amino acids, cysteine through phenylalanine. Just CDR3 DNA is preserved here, 51 bases in frame from base 1. Reference TRBV12-5 and TRBJ2-7 genes cover what lies past the CDR3, so the full variable domain is DARVTQTPRHKVTEMGQEVTMRCQPILGHNTVFWYRQTMMQGLELLAYFRNRAPLDDSGMPKDRFSAEMPDATLATLKIQPSEPRDSAVYFCASGFRLAGDEAYEQYFGPGTRLTVT.